The 11 T cell receptor beta chains reported below all come from one sample, sequenced in a study of blood T cells in healthy people across ages. A second 7 to 11 cycle PCR used barcoded and J-beta primers. A single record per CDR3 protein comes from TCRdb applying MiXCR to the 5' RACE reads. Here the sample spans hundreds of thousands of distinct CDR3 sequences, roughly 48% being singletons. Sequencing input: blood. The source is a man aged 25 to 40 in good health.

The CDR3 nucleotides are TGTGCCAGCAGCCAAGGGGGTCGCGGCACAGATACGCAGTATTTT. Translation gives CASSQGGRGTDTQYF. This chain uses TRBV3-1 with TRBJ2-3, with no clear D. Germline CDR1 reads LGHDT; CDR2 reads YNNKEL (reference sequence). Trimming removed 1 base from V and 1 base from J, with 9 bases in between. The CDR3 is made up of 15 amino acids.

V usage is TRBV20-1 and J usage is TRBJ1-2; tentatively, D is TRBD1 (5 bases). V was cut by 1 base and J by 3 bases, with 15 bases left in between. Germline CDR1 reads DFQATT; CDR2 reads SNEGSKA (reference sequence). The CDR3 extends over 15 amino acids. The CDR3 coding sequence is TGCAGTGCTAGAGCCCGGTCCGGGACCTACTATGGCTACACCTTC. Its translation is CSARARSGTYYGYTF.

The genes are TRBV20-1 and TRBJ1-2, with D hard to call. Germline CDR1 is DFQATT and CDR2 is SNEGSKA (reference sequence). The CDR3 has 13 residues. The V end lost 3 bases, the J end lost 0 bases, and 8 bases lay between the germline ends. The CDR3 is CSASPQPNYGYTF. CDR3 bases: TGCAGTGCTAGCCCACAGCCTAACTATGGCTACACCTTC.

This rearrangement joins TRBV28 to TRBJ2-3; no definite D call. This CDR3 spans 13 amino acids. In germline, CDR1 is MDHEN, CDR2 SYDVKM. Between the trimmed V and J ends, which lost 8 bases and 2 bases, there was a span of 11 bases. The CDR3 is CASAESNTDTQYF. The CDR3 DNA sequence: TGTGCCAGCGCCGAGTCCAACACAGATACGCAGTATTTT. The whole variable domain, filled in from reference TRBV28 and TRBJ2-3, reads DVKVTQSSRYLVKRTGEKVFLECVQDMDHENMFWYRQDPGLGLRLIYFSYDVKMKEKGDIPEGYSVSREKKERFSLILESASTNQTSMYLCASAESNTDTQYFGPGTRLTVL.

This chain joins TRBV4-1 and TRBJ1-1, with 7 bases lining up with TRBD1. V lost 4 bases and J lost 5; bases outside the gene matches: 7. Germline V gene lookup returns CDR1 MGHRA and CDR2 YSYEKL. The CDR3 spans 14 residues. The CDR3 sequence: CASSPDTGATEAFF. The CDR3 region has the DNA TGCGCCAGCAGCCCAGACACAGGGGCGACTGAAGCTTTCTTT.

Note on this clonotype: At one end the junction does not follow the germline gene, possibly because of a read error. This chain joins TRBV24-1 and TRBJ2-1; 8 bases are shared with TRBD2. The CDR3 length is 14 residues. Germline values: CDR1 KGHDR, CDR2 SFDVKD. The CDR3 DNA reads as TGTGTCACCAGTGTTAGCGGGGCCCACAATGAGCAGTTCTTC. Protein: CVTSVSGAHNEQFF.

The chain has TRBV27 and TRBJ1-1; D remains ambiguous. CDR1 MNHEY and CDR2 SMNVEV come from the germline V gene (reference sequence). The CDR3 has 15 amino acids. V lost 1 base and J lost 3, with 12 bases in between. This CDR3 reads CASSLYGVTDTEAFF. The CDR3 coding sequence is TGTGCCAGCAGTTTATATGGGGTTACGGACACTGAAGCTTTCTTT.

This rearrangement joins TRBV4-2 to TRBJ2-1; tentative D call: TRBD2 (6 bases). Trimming stripped 0 bases from V and 4 bases from J, with 13 bases between. The CDR3 spans 16 residues. CDR1 and CDR2 from the germline V gene are LGHNA and YNFKEQ. The CDR3: CASSQDLLAQYNEQFF. The CDR3 nucleotides read TGTGCCAGCAGCCAAGATCTACTAGCCCAATACAATGAGCAGTTCTTC.

This clonotype was observed a handful of times. This sequence joins TRBV2 and TRBJ2-3; 7 nucleotides line up with TRBD2. V trimming: 4 bases; J trimming: 3 bases; junction bases outside the gene matches: 10. Germline lookup yields CDR1 SNHLY and CDR2 FYNNEI. The CDR3 contains 16 residues. CDR3 nucleotides: TGTGCCAGCAGTGGACTAGGACGCGGGGGTACAGATACGCAGTATTTT. As protein: CASSGLGRGGTDTQYF.

DNA for the CDR3: TGTGCCAGCAGTTTGCAACCCAGTAGACAGGGGAATGGCTACACCTTC. Translating gives CASSLQPSRQGNGYTF. The chain uses TRBV27 and TRBJ1-2; 8 positions agree with TRBD1. The CDR3 contains 16 residues. V lost 3 bases and J lost 6; bases outside the gene matches: 12. CDR1 MNHEY and CDR2 SMNVEV come from the germline V gene (reference sequence).

V usage is TRBV3-1 and J usage is TRBJ2-2, with D perhaps TRBD2 (5 bases). V shed 5 bases and J shed 2 bases, with 12 bases lying between them. Germline V gene lookup returns CDR1 LGHDT and CDR2 YNNKEL (reference sequence). CDR3 size: 15 residues. CDR3 loop: CASSFRTANTGELFF. The CDR3 coding sequence is TGTGCCAGCAGCTTCCGGACTGCTAACACCGGGGAGCTGTTTTTT.